What follows are 32 T cell receptor beta chains derived from one specimen sequenced in a study of identical twins. TCRdb re-called the 5' RACE reads with MiXCR, one entry per CDR3 protein. The repertoire has 250,000 or so distinct CDR3 sequences, 6% to 8% of them found once; the top ten carry around 5.4%. Separately, the same data were catalogued under a study of yellow fever vaccine responses in identical twins.

The sequenced sample was CD8+ T cells sorted from blood. The receptors derive from a woman under 30 in good health.

The sample holds a few counts of this clonotype. The rearrangement links TRBV12-5 to TRBJ2-2; TRBD2 matches at 10 bases. Looked up from germline, CDR1 is LGHNT and CDR2 is FRNRAP. J was trimmed by 5 bases and V by 5 bases; bases with no gene match: 8. CDR3 size: 16 residues. The CDR3 nucleotides are TGTGCTAGTGGTACCCCTAGCGGGAGCTTAACCGGGGAGCTGTTTTTT. Protein sequence: CASGTPSGSLTGELFF.

The genes are TRBV10-3 and TRBJ2-5; tentatively, D is TRBD2 (6 bases). V was cut by 4 bases and J by 5 bases, with 17 bases left in between. The CDR3 loop spans 15 amino acids. Germline V gene sequence: CDR1 ENHRY, CDR2 SYGVKD. CDR3: CAISAPGRGKETQYF. As DNA, the CDR3 is TGTGCCATCAGTGCACCCGGGAGAGGCAAGGAGACCCAGTACTTC.

This clonotype was seen a handful of times. The rearrangement joins TRBV4-1 to TRBJ2-7; TRBD1 might be the D (6 bases). The V end lost 0 bases, the J end lost 2 bases, and 11 bases lay between the germline ends. Germline CDR1 MGHRA, CDR2 YSYEKL. The CDR3 length is 15 residues. CDR3 in DNA: TGCGCCAGCAGCCAAGATAGGGGGAGCGCCTACGAGCAGTACGTC. This translates into CASSQDRGSAYEQYV.

This clonotype was observed at least ten times. This chain uses TRBV10-3 with TRBJ1-6, with TRBD1 as a possible D gene (6 bases). The CDR3 covers 15 residues. V was cut by 5 bases and J by 5 bases, with 13 bases left in between. Germline CDR1 reads ENHRY; CDR2 reads SYGVKD. CDR3 nucleotides: TGTGCCATCAGTCTCAAGGGGGGAGATAATTCACCCCTCCACTTT. Its protein is CAISLKGGDNSPLHF.

This clonotype was picked up a small number of times. V and J are TRBV20-1 and TRBJ1-6; D remains ambiguous. The CDR3 covers 11 residues. The V end was cut by 6 bases, the J end by 16 bases, with 16 bases between. The germline V gene encodes CDR1 DFQATT and CDR2 SNEGSKA (reference sequence). The CDR3 spells CSALPGPVLHF. The CDR3 DNA reads TGCAGTGCGTTGCCGGGCCCCGTACTCCACTTT.

The chain couples TRBV2 to TRBJ2-7; no clear D. This CDR3 contains 14 residues. The V and J ends lost 8 bases and 4 bases respectively, with 18 bases between them. CDR1 SNHLY and CDR2 FYNNEI come from the germline V gene. As DNA, the CDR3 is TGTGCCAGCGGTGGTGGGATAGATTTTTACGAGCAGTACTTC. Translation: CASGGGIDFYEQYF.

The rearrangement uses TRBV6-5 and TRBJ1-6; 7 bases match TRBD1. Per germline, CDR1 MNHEY and CDR2 SVGAGI. The CDR3 extends over 17 amino acids. V dropped 2 bases and J dropped 7; count of bases not matched to a gene: 11. The CDR3 protein is CASSYTDRAGPNSPLHF. As DNA, the CDR3 is TGTGCCAGCAGTTACACAGACAGGGCGGGCCCAAATTCACCCCTCCACTTT.

The V and J genes are TRBV5-1 and TRBJ2-1; 7 positions agree with TRBD2. CDR1 and CDR2 from the germline V gene are SGHRS and YFSETQ. This CDR3 is built from 17 residues. Trimming at V came to 4 bases and at J to 8 bases, leaving 18 bases not matched to a gene. Here the CDR3 reads CASSITHPDRGVHEQFF. The CDR3 DNA is TGCGCCAGCAGCATTACGCATCCGGATCGGGGGGTCCATGAGCAGTTCTTC.

The gene calls are TRBV28 and TRBJ1-4; weak D call: TRBD1 (5 bases). Germline values: CDR1 MDHEN, CDR2 SYDVKM. The V and J ends lost 8 bases and 3 bases respectively, with 13 bases between them. The CDR3 loop spans 14 amino acids. In DNA, the CDR3 is TGTGCCAGCTTCCCGGGACGATCTAATGAAAAACTGTTTTTT. It translates to CASFPGRSNEKLFF. The full variable domain, rest sourced from reference TRBV28 and TRBJ1-4, is DVKVTQSSRYLVKRTGEKVFLECVQDMDHENMFWYRQDPGLGLRLIYFSYDVKMKEKGDIPEGYSVSREKKERFSLILESASTNQTSMYLCASFPGRSNEKLFFGSGTQLSVL.

The rearrangement links TRBV27 to TRBJ2-3, with D uncertain. The CDR3 loop spans 16 amino acids. V lost 3 bases to trimming and J lost 6 bases, with 19 bases between them. Germline values: CDR1 MNHEY, CDR2 SMNVEV (reference sequence). CDR3 residues: CASSFYGPRNGDTQYF. The CDR3 nucleotides read TGTGCCAGCAGTTTTTACGGGCCTCGAAACGGCGATACGCAGTATTTT.

This clonotype was detected a few times. The rearrangement uses TRBV13 and TRBJ2-1, with 7 bases that match TRBD2. The CDR3 loop spans 15 amino acids. Germline-derived CDR1 and CDR2 are PRHDT and FYEKMQ (reference sequence). V was pared by 4 bases and J by 7 bases, with 10 bases of the junction left unmatched. For the CDR3, the DNA is TGTGCCAGCAGCTCAAGCGGGGATTTGGTTAATGAGCAGTTCTTC. Translating gives CASSSSGDLVNEQFF.

In its sample, this clonotype was seen many times. CDR3 in amino acids: CASSQGRAGNEKLFF. CDR3 sequence (DNA): TGTGCCAGCAGTCAAGGACGGGCCGGAAATGAAAAACTGTTTTTT. The gene calls are TRBV7-2 and TRBJ1-4; D gene uncertain. V lost 6 bases to trimming and J lost 5 bases, with 16 bases between them. The CDR3 consists of 15 residues. Germline V gene lookup returns CDR1 SGHTA and CDR2 FQGNSA.

The sample holds a few counts of this clonotype. The rearrangement uses TRBV27 and TRBJ1-5; 10 bases are a match to TRBD1. This CDR3 is 19 amino acids long. The trim removed 5 bases at V and 1 base at J, leaving 14 bases unmatched. Germline V CDR1 and CDR2: MNHEY, SMNVEV (reference sequence). As DNA, the CDR3 is TGTGCCAGCAGTCTACTAGGAGGGACAGGGGTGCGCAGCAATCAGCCCCAGCATTTT. It encodes CASSLLGGTGVRSNQPQHF.

The chain employs TRBV4-1 and TRBJ2-7; D not resolved. Trimming pared 3 bases from V and 4 bases from J, leaving 10 bases between. The CDR3 runs to 13 residues. Germline CDR1 reads MGHRA; CDR2 reads YSYEKL. CDR3 sequence (DNA): TGCGCCAGCAGCCACGAGGAATTATACGAGCAGTACTTC. Translation gives CASSHEELYEQYF.

This clonotype was observed at least ten times. The chain combines TRBV2 with TRBJ2-7; no reliable D call. This CDR3 has 14 residues. The ends were cut back, 9 bases at V and 0 bases at J, with 15 bases in the middle. Germline CDR1 and CDR2: SNHLY and FYNNEI. The CDR3 nucleotides read TGTGCCAGTTCGCACGGTTCAATCTCCTACGAGCAGTACTTC. Translating it yields CASSHGSISYEQYF. Variable domain in full (rest from reference TRBV2 and TRBJ2-7): EPEVTQTPSHQVTQMGQEVILRCVPISNHLYFYWYRQILGQKVEFLVSFYNNEISEKSEIFDDQFSVERPDGSNFTLKIRSTKLEDSAMYFCASSHGSISYEQYFGPGTRLTVT.

This clonotype was counted only a few times. The genes are TRBV15 and TRBJ2-7; the match to TRBD1 covers 7 bases. The CDR3 covers 15 residues. The germline V gene has CDR1 LNHNV and CDR2 YYDKDF (reference sequence). V was clipped by 6 bases and J by 1 base; unmatched bases: 9. CDR3 in DNA: TGTGCCACCAGTCCTCTGAGGGACAGTTCCTACGAGCAGTACTTC. It codes for CATSPLRDSSYEQYF.

A few counts support this clonotype. V usage is TRBV25-1 and J usage is TRBJ2-6, with TRBD1 matching 8 bases. This CDR3 region has 19 residues. The J segment lost 0 bases and the V segment lost 3 bases, leaving 10 bases of the junction unmatched. CDR1 MGHDK and CDR2 SYGVNS come from the germline V gene. DNA for the CDR3: TGTGCCAGCAGTGACCCTGGGACAGGCCCTCACTCTGGGGCCAACGTCCTGACTTTC. Translation: CASSDPGTGPHSGANVLTF.

J is TRBJ2-1 and V is TRBV9; 9 bases are a match to TRBD2. The germline CDR1 and CDR2 sequences are SGDLS and YYNGEE. The trim removed 4 bases at V and 6 bases at J, leaving 11 bases unmatched. This CDR3 comprises 16 residues. The chain's CDR3 is CASSLGASGVGNEQFF. The CDR3 DNA reads as TGTGCCAGCAGCTTAGGGGCTAGCGGGGTAGGCAATGAGCAGTTCTTC.

This clonotype showed up many times. The rearrangement uses TRBV15 and TRBJ1-2, with a possible D match to TRBD1 (6 bases). The germline gives CDR1 LNHNV, CDR2 YYDKDF (reference sequence). V lost 1 base to trimming and J lost 5 bases, with 17 bases between them. The CDR3 has 16 amino acids. DNA for the CDR3: TGTGCCACCAGCAGAGTGAGGCAGGGGCCGATATATGGCTACACCTTC. Encoded protein: CATSRVRQGPIYGYTF.

This chain joins TRBV28 and TRBJ1-5, with a possible D match to TRBD1 (6 bases). CDR3 size: 15 residues. Germline loops: CDR1 MDHEN, CDR2 SYDVKM. V lost 3 bases, J lost 0 bases, and 9 bases lay in between. This CDR3 is CASSFRQDSNQPQHF. As DNA, the CDR3 is TGTGCCAGCAGTTTTCGACAGGATAGCAATCAGCCCCAGCATTTT.

At least ten counts were recorded for this clonotype. V gene TRBV7-2 combines with J gene TRBJ2-3, with D unclear. The V gene's germline CDR1 is SGHTA and CDR2 FQGNSA. The CDR3 runs 17 residues. V lost 2 bases and J lost 4, with 19 bases in between. In nucleotides, the CDR3 is TGTGCCAGCAGCTTAAGTATCCCGGGCCACAAGGCAGATACGCAGTATTTT. This sequence encodes CASSLSIPGHKADTQYF. The full variable domain, with the rest looked up from reference TRBV7-2 and TRBJ2-3, is GAGVSQSPSNKVTEKGKDVELRCDPISGHTALYWYRQSLGQGLEFLIYFQGNSAPDKSGLPSDRFSAERTGGSVSTLTIQRTQQEDSAVYLCASSLSIPGHKADTQYFGPGTRLTVL.

This chain connects TRBV3-1 to TRBJ1-1; 8 bases line up with TRBD1. The CDR3 runs 18 residues. Germline V gene lookup returns CDR1 LGHDT and CDR2 YNNKEL (reference sequence). The CDR3 DNA reads TGTACCTTCTGCTTTGACTTCTTGGTAAAGAGGACAGGGACTGAAGCTTTCTTT. This gives the protein CTFCFDFLVKRTGTEAFF. The whole variable domain, remainder taken from reference TRBV3-1 and TRBJ1-1, is DTAVSQTPKYLVTQMGNDKSIKCEQNLGHDTMYWYKQDSKKFLKIMFSYNNKELIINETVPNRFSPKSPDKAHLNLHINSLELGDSAVYFCTFCFDFLVKRTGTEAFFGQGTRLTVV.

This clonotype was seen a handful of times. The chain recombines TRBV12-3 or TRBV12-4 with TRBJ2-1; 13 positions agree with TRBD2. The CDR3 covers 16 residues. J was trimmed by 8 bases and V by 5 bases; bases with no gene match: 9. In nucleotides, the CDR3 is TGTGCCAGCAGTCCCCCGGGACTAGCGGGGCTGGATGAGCAGTTCTTC. Translating gives CASSPPGLAGLDEQFF.

The gene calls are TRBV7-8 and TRBJ2-6, with 13 nucleotides matching TRBD2. Germline trimming cut 2 bases from V and 2 bases from J; bases unmatched to any gene: 6. Germline V gene sequence: CDR1 SGHVS, CDR2 FQNEAQ. The CDR3 loop spans 19 amino acids. CDR3 residues: CASSLPGLAGTPGANVLTF. The CDR3, as DNA: TGTGCCAGCAGCTTACCGGGACTAGCGGGAACCCCTGGGGCCAACGTCCTGACTTTC.

This clonotype was observed a few times. V usage is TRBV6-1 and J usage is TRBJ2-7; 11 nucleotides align to TRBD2. This CDR3 has 15 amino acids. V was clipped by 5 bases and J by 7 bases; unmatched bases: 10. Germline-derived CDR1 and CDR2 are MNHNS and SASEGT. CDR3 nucleotide sequence: TGTGCCAGCAGTATTAGCGGGAGGGCCTTGGAGGAGCAGTACTTC. Translated, it gives CASSISGRALEEQYF.

This clonotype appeared a few times. The genes are TRBV5-1 and TRBJ2-2; 11 bases map to TRBD1. The CDR3 loop spans 19 amino acids. Germline CDR1 SGHRS, CDR2 YFSETQ. Germline trimming cut 0 bases from V and 1 base from J; bases unmatched to any gene: 8. CDR3 amino acids: CASSLARDRGVMNTGELFF. The CDR3 region has the DNA TGCGCCAGCAGCTTGGCCCGGGACAGGGGGGTGATGAACACCGGGGAGCTGTTTTTT.

This clonotype was seen many times. The rearrangement uses TRBV3-1 and TRBJ1-1; D is unresolved. CDR3 length: 16 amino acids. V dropped 0 bases and J dropped 0 bases, with 11 bases sitting between them. The germline gives CDR1 LGHDT, CDR2 YNNKEL (reference sequence). CDR3 sequence: CASSQDEAAMNTEAFF. The CDR3 coding sequence is TGTGCCAGCAGCCAAGATGAGGCAGCGATGAACACTGAAGCTTTCTTT. The variable domain in full, with the rest retrieved from reference TRBV3-1 and TRBJ1-1, is DTAVSQTPKYLVTQMGNDKSIKCEQNLGHDTMYWYKQDSKKFLKIMFSYNNKELIINETVPNRFSPKSPDKAHLNLHINSLELGDSAVYFCASSQDEAAMNTEAFFGQGTRLTVV.

This clonotype was picked up a small number of times. The rearrangement uses TRBV3-1 and TRBJ1-2; tentatively, D is TRBD1 (5 bases). The CDR3 is 15 residues long. Trimming left V 3 bases short and J 3 bases short, with 14 bases between. Per the germline V gene, CDR1 is LGHDT and CDR2 is YNNKEL (reference sequence). The DNA for the CDR3 is TGTGCCAGCAGCCACGTGACCCGAGGGGACTATGGCTACACCTTC. Translation gives CASSHVTRGDYGYTF.

In this sample, this clonotype turned up many times. The rearrangement joins TRBV5-1 to TRBJ2-1; the D gene could be TRBD1 or TRBD2 (6 bases each). Germline CDR1 SGHRS, CDR2 YFSETQ. The CDR3 runs 15 residues. V was pared by 0 bases and J by 8 bases, with 15 bases between. The CDR3 here is CASSLASGADDEQFF. Here the CDR3 DNA reads TGCGCCAGCAGCTTGGCCTCGGGGGCGGACGATGAGCAGTTCTTC.

In this sample, this clonotype turned up a few times. The V call is TRBV11-2, the J call TRBJ2-1; a possible D gene is TRBD2 (6 bases). In germline, CDR1 is SGHAT, CDR2 FQNNGV. This CDR3 has 13 amino acids. Trimming took 1 base from V and 9 from J, leaving 10 bases between them. The CDR3 nucleotides are TGTGCCAGCAGCTTAGGGACTACCGCTGAGCAGTTCTTC. Translation gives CASSLGTTAEQFF.

This clonotype has a handful of counts. Here the CDR3 reads CASSPRLGRNEQFF. As DNA, the CDR3 is TGTGCCAGCAGCCCTCGGCTGGGAAGAAATGAGCAGTTCTTC. This sequence joins TRBV7-8 and TRBJ2-1, with D uncertain. V gave up 5 bases and J gave up 7 bases, with 15 bases separating them. The V gene's germline CDR1 is SGHVS and CDR2 FQNEAQ. The CDR3 runs to 14 residues.

The chain employs TRBV7-6 and TRBJ2-1; D gene ambiguous. V lost 5 bases, J lost 7 bases, and 12 bases lay in between. This CDR3 region has 13 residues. Per the germline V gene, CDR1 is SGHVS and CDR2 is FNYEAQ. CDR3 amino acids: CASSPGPQNEQFF. The CDR3 DNA reads as TGTGCCAGCAGCCCTGGGCCCCAAAATGAGCAGTTCTTC.